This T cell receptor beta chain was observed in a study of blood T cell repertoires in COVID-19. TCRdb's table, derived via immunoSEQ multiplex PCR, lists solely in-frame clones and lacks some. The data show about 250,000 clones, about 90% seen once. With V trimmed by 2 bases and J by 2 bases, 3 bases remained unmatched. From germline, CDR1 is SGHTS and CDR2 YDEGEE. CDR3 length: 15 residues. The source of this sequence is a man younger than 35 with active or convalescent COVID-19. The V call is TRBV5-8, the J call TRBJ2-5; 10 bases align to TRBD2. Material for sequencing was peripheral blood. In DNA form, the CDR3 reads TGTGCCAGCAGCTTCACTAGCGGGGTACAAGAGACCCAGTACTTC. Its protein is CASSFTSGVQETQYF.